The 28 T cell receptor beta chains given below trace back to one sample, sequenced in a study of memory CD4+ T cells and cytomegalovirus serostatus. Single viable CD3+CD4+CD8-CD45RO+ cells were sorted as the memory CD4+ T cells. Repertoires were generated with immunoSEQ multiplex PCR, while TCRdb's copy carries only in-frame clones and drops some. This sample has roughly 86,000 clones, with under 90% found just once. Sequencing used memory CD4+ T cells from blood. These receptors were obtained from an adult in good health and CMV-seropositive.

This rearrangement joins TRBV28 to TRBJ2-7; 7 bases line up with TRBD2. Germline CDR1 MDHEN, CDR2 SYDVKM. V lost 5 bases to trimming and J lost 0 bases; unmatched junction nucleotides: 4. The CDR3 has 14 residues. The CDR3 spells CASSQTSVSYEQYF. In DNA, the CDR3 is TGTGCCAGCAGTCAAACTAGCGTCTCCTACGAGCAGTACTTC.

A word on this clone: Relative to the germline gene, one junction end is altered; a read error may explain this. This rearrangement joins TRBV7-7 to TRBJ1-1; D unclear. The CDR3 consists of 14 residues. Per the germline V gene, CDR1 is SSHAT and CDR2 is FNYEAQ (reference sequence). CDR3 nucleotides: TGTGCTAGCAGCCCGACCGCTCTGAACACTGAAGCTTTCTTT. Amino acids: CASSPTALNTEAFF.

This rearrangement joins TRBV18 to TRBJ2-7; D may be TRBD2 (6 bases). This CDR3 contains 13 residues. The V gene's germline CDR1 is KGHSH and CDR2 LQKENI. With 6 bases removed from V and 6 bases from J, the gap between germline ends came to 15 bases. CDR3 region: CASSTKGGSEQYF. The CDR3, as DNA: TGTGCCAGCTCTACAAAGGGAGGTTCCGAGCAGTACTTC.

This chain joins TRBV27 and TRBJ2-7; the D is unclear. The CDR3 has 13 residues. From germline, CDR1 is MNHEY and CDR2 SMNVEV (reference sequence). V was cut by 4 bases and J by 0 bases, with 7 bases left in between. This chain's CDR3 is CASSSLDSYEQYF. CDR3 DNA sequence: TGTGCCAGCAGTTCCCTGGACTCCTACGAGCAGTACTTC.

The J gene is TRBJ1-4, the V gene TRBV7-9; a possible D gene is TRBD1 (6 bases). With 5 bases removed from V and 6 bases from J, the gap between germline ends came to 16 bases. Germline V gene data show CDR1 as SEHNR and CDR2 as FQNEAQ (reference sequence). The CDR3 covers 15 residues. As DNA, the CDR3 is TGTGCCAGCAGCGTTTACGGGACACCGGATGAAAAACTGTTTTTT. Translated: CASSVYGTPDEKLFF.

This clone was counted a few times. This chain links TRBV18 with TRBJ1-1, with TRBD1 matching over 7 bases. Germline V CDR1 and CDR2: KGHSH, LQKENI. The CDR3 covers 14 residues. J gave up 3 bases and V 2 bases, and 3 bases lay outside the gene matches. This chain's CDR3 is CASSPSGTDTEAFF. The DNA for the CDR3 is TGTGCCAGCTCACCATCCGGGACAGACACTGAAGCTTTCTTT.

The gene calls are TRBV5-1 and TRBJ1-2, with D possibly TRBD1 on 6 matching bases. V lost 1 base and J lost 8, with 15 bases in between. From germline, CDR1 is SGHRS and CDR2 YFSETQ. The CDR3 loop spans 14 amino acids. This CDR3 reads CASSLLTGQNGYTF. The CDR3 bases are TGCGCCAGCAGCTTGTTAACAGGGCAGAACGGCTACACCTTC.

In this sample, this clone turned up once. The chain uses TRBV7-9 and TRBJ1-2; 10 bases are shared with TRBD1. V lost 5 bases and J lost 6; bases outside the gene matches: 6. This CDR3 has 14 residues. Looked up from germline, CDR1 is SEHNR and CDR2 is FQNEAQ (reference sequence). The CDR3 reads CASSQGQGQHGYTF. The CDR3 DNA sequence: TGTGCCAGCAGCCAGGGACAGGGGCAACATGGCTACACCTTC.

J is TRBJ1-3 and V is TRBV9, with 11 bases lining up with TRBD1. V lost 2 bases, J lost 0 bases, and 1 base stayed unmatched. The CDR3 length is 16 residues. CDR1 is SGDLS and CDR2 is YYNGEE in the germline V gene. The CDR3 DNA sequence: TGTGCCAGCAGCGTGGGACAGGGGGACTCTGGAAACACCATATATTTT. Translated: CASSVGQGDSGNTIYF. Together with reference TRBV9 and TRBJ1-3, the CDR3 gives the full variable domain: DSGVTQTPKHLITATGQRVTLRCSPRSGDLSVYWYQQSLDQGLQFLIQYYNGEERAKGNILERFSAQQFPDLHSELNLSSLELGDSALYFCASSVGQGDSGNTIYFGEGSWLTVV.

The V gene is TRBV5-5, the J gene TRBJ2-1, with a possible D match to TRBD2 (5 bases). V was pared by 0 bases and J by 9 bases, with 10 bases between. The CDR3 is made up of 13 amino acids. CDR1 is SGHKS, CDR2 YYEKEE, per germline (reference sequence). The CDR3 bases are TGTGCCAGCAGCTTGGTTGGCGGGCCTGAGCAGTTCTTC. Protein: CASSLVGGPEQFF.

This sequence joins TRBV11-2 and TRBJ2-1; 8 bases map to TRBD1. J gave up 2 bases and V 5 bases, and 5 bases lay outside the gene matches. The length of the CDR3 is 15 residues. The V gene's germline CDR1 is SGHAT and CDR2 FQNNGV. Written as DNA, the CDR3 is TGTGCCAGCAGCCTGGGGACAGGCGCCTACAATGAGCAGTTCTTC. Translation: CASSLGTGAYNEQFF.

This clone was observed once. CDR3 in amino acids: CASSGASGRTGISYEQYF. The CDR3 coding sequence is TGTGCCAGTAGTGGGGCTAGCGGGAGAACCGGAATTTCCTACGAGCAGTACTTC. The chain joins TRBV19 to TRBJ2-7; 10 bases are a match to TRBD2. This CDR3 is built from 18 residues. Germline V lookup: CDR1 LNHDA, CDR2 SQIVND (reference sequence). V lost 5 bases and J lost 1; bases outside the gene matches: 14.

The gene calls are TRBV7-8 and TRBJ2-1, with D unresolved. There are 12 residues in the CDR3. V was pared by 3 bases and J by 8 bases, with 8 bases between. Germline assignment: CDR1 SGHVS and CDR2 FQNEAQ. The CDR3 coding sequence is TGTGCCAGCAGCTTTTGGCTCGATGAGCAGTTCTTC. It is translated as CASSFWLDEQFF.

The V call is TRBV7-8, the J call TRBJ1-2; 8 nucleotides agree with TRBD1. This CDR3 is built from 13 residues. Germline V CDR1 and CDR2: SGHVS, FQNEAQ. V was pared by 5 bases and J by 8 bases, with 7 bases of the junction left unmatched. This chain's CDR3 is CASSNGQGGGYTF. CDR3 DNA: TGTGCCAGCAGCAACGGACAGGGTGGAGGCTACACCTTC.

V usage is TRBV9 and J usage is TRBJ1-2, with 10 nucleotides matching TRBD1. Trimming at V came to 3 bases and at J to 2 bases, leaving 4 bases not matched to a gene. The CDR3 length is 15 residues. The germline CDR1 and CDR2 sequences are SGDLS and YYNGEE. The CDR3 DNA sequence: TGTGCCAGCAGCGCCCGGGACAGGGGAAACTATGGCTACACCTTC. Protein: CASSARDRGNYGYTF. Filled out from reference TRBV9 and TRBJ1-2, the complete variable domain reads DSGVTQTPKHLITATGQRVTLRCSPRSGDLSVYWYQQSLDQGLQFLIQYYNGEERAKGNILERFSAQQFPDLHSELNLSSLELGDSALYFCASSARDRGNYGYTFGSGTRLTVV.

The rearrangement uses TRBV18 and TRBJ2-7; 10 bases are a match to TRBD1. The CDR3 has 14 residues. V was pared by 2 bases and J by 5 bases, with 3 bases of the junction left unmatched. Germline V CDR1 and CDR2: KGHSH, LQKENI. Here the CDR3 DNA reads TGTGCCAGCTCACCAGGACAGGGGGAGAACGAGCAGTACTTC. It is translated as CASSPGQGENEQYF. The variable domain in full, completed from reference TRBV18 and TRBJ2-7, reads NAGVMQNPRHLVRRRGQEARLRCSPMKGHSHVYWYRQLPEEGLKFMVYLQKENIIDESGMPKERFSAEFPKEGPSILRIQQVVRGDSAAYFCASSPGQGENEQYFGPGTRLTVT.

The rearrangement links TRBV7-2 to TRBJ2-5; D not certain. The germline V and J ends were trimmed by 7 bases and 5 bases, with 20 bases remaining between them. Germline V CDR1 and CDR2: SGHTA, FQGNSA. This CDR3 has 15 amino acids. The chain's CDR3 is CASTKHDGLWETQYF. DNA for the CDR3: TGTGCCAGCACCAAACACGACGGGCTTTGGGAGACCCAGTACTTC.

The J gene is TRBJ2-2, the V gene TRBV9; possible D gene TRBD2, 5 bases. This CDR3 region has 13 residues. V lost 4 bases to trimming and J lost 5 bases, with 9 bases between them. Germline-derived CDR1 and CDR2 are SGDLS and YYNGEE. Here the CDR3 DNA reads TGTGCCAGCAGCACTAGTGTAACCGGGGAGCTGTTTTTT. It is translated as CASSTSVTGELFF.

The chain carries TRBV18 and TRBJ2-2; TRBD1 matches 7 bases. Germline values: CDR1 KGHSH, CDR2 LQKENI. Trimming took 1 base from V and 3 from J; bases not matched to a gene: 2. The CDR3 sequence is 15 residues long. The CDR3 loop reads CASSPQGADTGELFF. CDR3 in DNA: TGTGCCAGCTCACCACAGGGGGCTGACACCGGGGAGCTGTTTTTT.

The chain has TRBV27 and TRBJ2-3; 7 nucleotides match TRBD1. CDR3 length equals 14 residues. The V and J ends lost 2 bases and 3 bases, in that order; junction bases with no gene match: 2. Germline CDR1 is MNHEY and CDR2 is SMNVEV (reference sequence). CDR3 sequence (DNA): TGTGCCAGCAGTTTAAACAGGGGAACAGATACGCAGTATTTT. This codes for CASSLNRGTDTQYF.

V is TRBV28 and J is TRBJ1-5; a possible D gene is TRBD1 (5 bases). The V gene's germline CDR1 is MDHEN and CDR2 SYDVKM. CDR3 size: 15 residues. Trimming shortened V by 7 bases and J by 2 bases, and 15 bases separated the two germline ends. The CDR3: CASTTPGYGNQPQHF. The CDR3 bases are TGTGCCAGCACCACCCCAGGGTATGGCAATCAGCCCCAGCATTTT.

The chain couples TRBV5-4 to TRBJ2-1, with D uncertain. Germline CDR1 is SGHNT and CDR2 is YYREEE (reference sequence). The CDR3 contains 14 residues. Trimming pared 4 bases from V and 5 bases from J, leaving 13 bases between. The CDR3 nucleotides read TGTGCCAGCAGCACCCGGCCCATCCACAATGAGCAGTTCTTC. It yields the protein CASSTRPIHNEQFF.

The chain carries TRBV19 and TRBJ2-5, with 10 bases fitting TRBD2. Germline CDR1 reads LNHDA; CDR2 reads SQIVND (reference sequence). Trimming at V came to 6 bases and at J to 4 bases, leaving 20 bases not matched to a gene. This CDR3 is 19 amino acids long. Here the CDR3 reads CASSRTGASGSNVRETQYF. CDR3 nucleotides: TGTGCCAGTAGCCGAACTGGGGCTAGCGGGAGTAACGTTCGAGAGACCCAGTACTTC.

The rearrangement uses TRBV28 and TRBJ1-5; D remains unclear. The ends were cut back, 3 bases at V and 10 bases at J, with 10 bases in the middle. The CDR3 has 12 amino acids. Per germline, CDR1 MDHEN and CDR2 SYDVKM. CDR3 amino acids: CASSLKASPQHF. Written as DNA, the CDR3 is TGTGCCAGCAGTTTGAAGGCCTCCCCCCAGCATTTT.

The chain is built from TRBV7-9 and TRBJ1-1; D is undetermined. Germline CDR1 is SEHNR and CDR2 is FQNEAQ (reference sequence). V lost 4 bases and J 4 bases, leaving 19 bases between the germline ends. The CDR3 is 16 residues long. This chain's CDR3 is CASSSPDLGRGTEAFF. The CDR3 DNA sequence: TGTGCCAGCAGCTCCCCCGACCTTGGGCGGGGCACTGAAGCTTTCTTT.

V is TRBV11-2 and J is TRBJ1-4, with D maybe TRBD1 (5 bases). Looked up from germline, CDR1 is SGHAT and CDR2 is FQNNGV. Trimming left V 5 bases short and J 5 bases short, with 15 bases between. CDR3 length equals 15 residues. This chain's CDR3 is CASSPRPGPNEKLFF. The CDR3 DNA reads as TGTGCCAGCAGCCCGAGGCCGGGACCCAATGAAAAACTGTTTTTT.

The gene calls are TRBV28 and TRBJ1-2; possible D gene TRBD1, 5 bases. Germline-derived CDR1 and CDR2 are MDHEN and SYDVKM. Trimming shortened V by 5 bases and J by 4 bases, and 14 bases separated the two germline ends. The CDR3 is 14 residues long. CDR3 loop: CASSPMGLVYGYTF. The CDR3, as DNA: TGTGCCAGCAGTCCGATGGGACTGGTCTATGGCTACACCTTC.

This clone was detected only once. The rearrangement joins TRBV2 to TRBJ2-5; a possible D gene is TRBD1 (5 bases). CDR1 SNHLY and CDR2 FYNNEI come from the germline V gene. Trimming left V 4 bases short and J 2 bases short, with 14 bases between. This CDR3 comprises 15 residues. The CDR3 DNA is TGTGCCAGCAGTGTATCAGGGTCCACACAAGAGACCCAGTACTTC. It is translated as CASSVSGSTQETQYF.